These 22 T cell receptor beta chains were all obtained from the same sample, sequenced in a study of blood T cell repertoires in COVID-19. Here immunoSEQ multiplex PCR was the method, and the copy in TCRdb shows in-frame clones only, minus some. The repertoire holds more than 300,000 clones, with over 75% as singletons. The sequenced material came from peripheral blood. These receptors were collected from a woman between 25 and 40 years old with COVID-19, enrolled during active disease.

The genes are TRBV29-1 and TRBJ2-7; TRBD1 is a possible D gene (6 bases). The CDR3 has 13 amino acids. Germline CDR1 reads SQVTM; CDR2 reads ANQGSEA. V was pared by 4 bases and J by 5 bases, with 15 bases between. The CDR3 protein is CSVVARGPHEQYF. In DNA form, the CDR3 reads TGCAGCGTTGTAGCCAGGGGACCCCACGAGCAGTACTTC.

The chain recombines TRBV18 with TRBJ1-3; 9 bases agree with TRBD1. CDR1 and CDR2 (germline): KGHSH, LQKENI. The CDR3 is 15 residues long. V dropped 3 bases and J dropped 2; count of bases not matched to a gene: 2. Here the CDR3 DNA reads TGTGCCAGCTCACCGACAGGGGGACCTGGAAACACCATATATTTT. It yields the protein CASSPTGGPGNTIYF.

CDR3 region: CASKGEGTEAFF. In DNA, the CDR3 is TGTGCCAGTAAGGGGGAGGGCACTGAAGCTTTCTTT. The gene calls are TRBV19 and TRBJ1-1; D may be TRBD1 (6 bases). The germline V gene encodes CDR1 LNHDA and CDR2 SQIVND (reference sequence). V was clipped by 7 bases and J by 4 bases, with 10 bases between them. The CDR3 sequence is 12 residues long.

The chain recombines TRBV7-8 with TRBJ2-1, with 9 bases lining up with TRBD2. The J segment lost 2 bases and the V segment lost 0 bases, leaving 2 bases of the junction unmatched. This CDR3 is built from 16 residues. Germline V gene sequence: CDR1 SGHVS, CDR2 FQNEAQ. The CDR3 reads CASSLAAGGAYNEQFF. CDR3 DNA: TGTGCCAGCAGCTTAGCGGCGGGAGGGGCCTACAATGAGCAGTTCTTC. Together with reference TRBV7-8 and TRBJ2-1, the CDR3 gives the full variable domain: GAGVSQSPRYKVAKRGQDVALRCDPISGHVSLFWYQQALGQGPEFLTYFQNEAQLDKSGLPSDRFFAERPEGSVSTLKIQRTQQEDSAVYLCASSLAAGGAYNEQFFGPGTRLTVL.

This chain joins TRBV29-1 and TRBJ2-1, with 9 bases aligning to TRBD2. This CDR3 spans 13 amino acids. J lost 5 bases, V lost 4 bases, and 3 bases had no gene match. In germline, CDR1 is SQVTM, CDR2 ANQGSEA. CDR3 protein: CSVAAGGNNEQFF. The DNA for the CDR3 is TGCAGCGTTGCTGCGGGAGGGAACAATGAGCAGTTCTTC.

V is TRBV30 and J is TRBJ1-2; TRBD1 is a possible D gene (6 bases). The CDR3 covers 15 residues. Germline CDR1 GTSNPN, CDR2 SVGIG (reference sequence). Trimming took off 1 base at V and 7 bases at J, with 19 bases between the two ends. This chain's CDR3 is CAWSEMDSRISGYTF. The CDR3 DNA sequence: TGTGCCTGGAGTGAGATGGACAGCCGTATAAGTGGCTACACCTTC.

This clone has a handful of counts. The chain has TRBV5-1 and TRBJ2-7; maybe TRBD2 (6 bases). This CDR3 comprises 16 residues. Trimming shortened V by 5 bases and J by 3 bases, and 21 bases separated the two germline ends. CDR1 is SGHRS, CDR2 YFSETQ, per germline. DNA for the CDR3: TGCGCCAGCAGTCACGTCCTTGGAGGGACCTACTACGAGCAGTACTTC. It is translated as CASSHVLGGTYYEQYF.

The table lists this clone with a count of one. The chain uses TRBV30 and TRBJ1-3; the D gene is possibly TRBD1 (5 bases). Looked up from germline, CDR1 is GTSNPN and CDR2 is SVGIG (reference sequence). The CDR3 sequence is 16 residues long. With 8 bases removed from V and 0 bases from J, the gap between germline ends came to 20 bases. CDR3 nucleotides: TGTGCCGTGGGGGGAAGGGGTATTAGCTCTGGAAACACCATATATTTT. Translating gives CAVGGRGISSGNTIYF.

A single count supports this clone. The rearrangement joins TRBV2 to TRBJ1-2; 7 bases map to TRBD1. The CDR3 has 13 residues. The germline V gene encodes CDR1 SNHLY and CDR2 FYNNEI. Trimming took 5 bases from V and 2 from J; bases not matched to a gene: 2. Here the CDR3 reads CASSQGQNYGYTF. The CDR3 coding sequence is TGTGCCAGCAGTCAGGGACAGAACTATGGCTACACCTTC. Supplemented by reference TRBV2 and TRBJ1-2, the full variable domain reads EPEVTQTPSHQVTQMGQEVILRCVPISNHLYFYWYRQILGQKVEFLVSFYNNEISEKSEIFDDQFSVERPDGSNFTLKIRSTKLEDSAMYFCASSQGQNYGYTFGSGTRLTVV.

This clone was found a few times. V gene TRBV30 combines with J gene TRBJ1-5; D perhaps matches TRBD1 (5 bases). The CDR3 is made up of 13 amino acids. V was pared by 0 bases and J by 6 bases, with 9 bases between. Germline CDR1 and CDR2: GTSNPN and SVGIG (reference sequence). CDR3 sequence reads: CAWSVQDGQPQHF. The CDR3 region has the DNA TGTGCCTGGAGTGTACAGGATGGTCAGCCCCAGCATTTT.

V usage is TRBV3-1 (or the pseudogene TRBV3-2) and J usage is TRBJ2-7, with TRBD1 as a possible D gene (5 bases). V was cut by 6 bases and J by 2 bases, with 8 bases left in between. Germline CDR1 and CDR2: LGHDT and YNNKEL (reference sequence). CDR3 length: 12 amino acids. CDR3 residues: CASSPGTYEQYF. The CDR3 nucleotides are TGTGCCAGCAGTCCAGGGACCTACGAGCAGTACTTC.

CDR3 protein: CASRPHRGMNTEAFF. The CDR3 nucleotides read TGTGCCAGCAGGCCTCACAGGGGCATGAACACTGAAGCTTTCTTT. V gene TRBV27 combines with J gene TRBJ1-1; 7 bases line up with TRBD1. The J segment lost 0 bases and the V segment lost 6 bases, leaving 7 bases of the junction unmatched. Germline CDR1 and CDR2: MNHEY and SMNVEV (reference sequence). The CDR3 extends over 15 amino acids.

The chain recombines TRBV4-1 with TRBJ1-5; D might be TRBD1 (5 bases). CDR1 is MGHRA and CDR2 is YSYEKL in the germline V gene. CDR3 size: 16 residues. The germline V and J ends were trimmed by 0 bases and 1 base, with 10 bases remaining between them. DNA for the CDR3: TGCGCCAGCAGCCAAGATGGCAGGACAAGCAATCAGCCCCAGCATTTT. It translates to CASSQDGRTSNQPQHF.

This rearrangement joins TRBV15 to TRBJ2-1; no clear D. The CDR3 consists of 12 residues. Per germline, CDR1 LNHNV and CDR2 YYDKDF (reference sequence). The germline V and J ends were trimmed by 4 bases and 7 bases, with 8 bases remaining between them. The DNA for the CDR3 is TGTGCCACCAGCATATTCGGGAATGAGCAGTTCTTC. The encoded protein is CATSIFGNEQFF.

The chain employs TRBV5-1 and TRBJ1-2; possibly TRBD1 for D (5 bases). This CDR3 has 14 residues. Germline loops: CDR1 SGHRS, CDR2 YFSETQ. Deletions cut 2 bases from V and 4 bases from J, with 12 bases between. The CDR3 DNA follows: TGCGCCAGCAGCTTTGGGACTAAGGGCTATGGCTACACCTTC. This translates into CASSFGTKGYGYTF.

This clone was observed a few times. The chain joins TRBV2 to TRBJ1-1; D is unclear. The CDR3 contains 14 residues. Germline V gene sequence: CDR1 SNHLY, CDR2 FYNNEI. V gave up 5 bases and J gave up 4 bases, with 14 bases separating them. This CDR3 reads CASSFRESFTEAFF. In nucleotides, the CDR3 is TGTGCCAGCAGTTTCCGGGAGTCATTCACTGAAGCTTTCTTT.

This rearrangement joins TRBV7-9 to TRBJ2-1, with D maybe TRBD2 (6 bases). The germline V gene has CDR1 SEHNR and CDR2 FQNEAQ (reference sequence). Trimming left V 5 bases short and J 0 bases short, with 14 bases between. The CDR3 has 16 amino acids. The CDR3 sequence is CASSPPHGSSYNEQFF. CDR3 nucleotide sequence: TGTGCCAGCAGCCCCCCGCACGGGAGCTCCTACAATGAGCAGTTCTTC.

V gene TRBV6-5 combines with J gene TRBJ1-5; 8 bases line up with TRBD1. Germline V lookup: CDR1 MNHEY, CDR2 SVGAGI. The CDR3 is 15 residues long. After removal of 6 bases from V and 0 bases from J, the junction contained 4 bases not matched to a gene. CDR3 region: CASRRQGNSNQPQHF. CDR3 coding DNA: TGTGCCAGCAGACGACAGGGGAATAGCAATCAGCCCCAGCATTTT.

The CDR3 reads CASSFDRGQGYTF. The CDR3 DNA reads TGTGCCAGCAGTTTCGACAGGGGGCAAGGCTACACCTTC. J is TRBJ1-2 and V is TRBV6-4, with TRBD1 identical over 10 bases. From germline, CDR1 is MRHNA and CDR2 SNTAGT. CDR3 length: 13 amino acids. Trimming at V came to 5 bases and at J to 8 bases, leaving 5 bases not matched to a gene.

As DNA, the CDR3 is TGCGCCAGCAGCCCCGGGACAGGGGACACTGAAGCTTTCTTT. Translating gives CASSPGTGDTEAFF. The chain links TRBV5-1 to TRBJ1-1, with 10 bases that match TRBD1. The CDR3 has 14 residues. The germline gives CDR1 SGHRS, CDR2 YFSETQ. J gave up 3 bases and V 4 bases, and 3 bases lay outside the gene matches.

The chain links TRBV28 to TRBJ2-1, with TRBD2 matching over 16 bases. CDR3 size: 21 residues. Germline CDR1 is MDHEN and CDR2 is SYDVKM. V gave up 5 bases and J gave up 7 bases; unmatched junction bases: 20. CDR3 bases: TGTGCCAGCAGTCCTCACCCGGGACTAGCGGGAGGGCCTATCGCTGCAAATGAGCAGTTCTTC. Translation: CASSPHPGLAGGPIAANEQFF.

The genes are TRBV27 and TRBJ2-7; 9 bases are a match to TRBD2. The CDR3 is 15 residues long. Germline assignment: CDR1 MNHEY and CDR2 SMNVEV (reference sequence). After removal of 4 bases from V and 4 bases from J, the junction contained 8 bases not matched to a gene. CDR3 region: CASSSRSGGNYEQYF. The DNA of the CDR3 is TGTGCCAGCAGTTCCCGCAGCGGGGGGAATTACGAGCAGTACTTC.